This T cell receptor beta chain comes out of a study of cytomegalovirus exposure and HLA in healthy donors. This CDR3 has 15 amino acids. V was pared by 3 bases and J by 5 bases, with 7 bases of the junction left unmatched. CDR1 and CDR2 (germline): MNHEY, SMNVEV (reference sequence). This clone turned up a few times. PCR primers comprised 60 Vbeta and 13 Jbeta primers. The repertoire was sequenced with immunoSEQ multiplex PCR; TCRdb's copy has only in-frame clones and lacks some. Of 150,000 to 200,000 clones listed, over 75% are singletons. The receptor's source is a woman aged 45 to 65 in good health and CMV-seronegative. This chain uses TRBV27 with TRBJ2-7, with 10 nucleotides matching TRBD2. What was sequenced was PBMCs. The CDR3 region has the DNA TGTGCCAGCAGTTTGCTAGCGGGAGTGTCAAACGAGCAGTACTTC. It yields the protein CASSLLAGVSNEQYF.